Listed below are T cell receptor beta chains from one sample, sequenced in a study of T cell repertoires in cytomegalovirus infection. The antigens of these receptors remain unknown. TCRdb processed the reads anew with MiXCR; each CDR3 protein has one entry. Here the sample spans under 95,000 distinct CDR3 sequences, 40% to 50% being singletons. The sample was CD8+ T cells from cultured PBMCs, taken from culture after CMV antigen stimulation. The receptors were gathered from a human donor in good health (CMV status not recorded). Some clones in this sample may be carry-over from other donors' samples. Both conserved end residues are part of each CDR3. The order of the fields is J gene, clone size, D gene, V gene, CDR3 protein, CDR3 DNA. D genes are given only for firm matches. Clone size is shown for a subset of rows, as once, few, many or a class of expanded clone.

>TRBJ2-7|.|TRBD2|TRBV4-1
CASSQGGTRATYEQYF
TGCGCCAGCAGCCAAGGGGGGACTAGGGCTACCTACGAGCAGTACTTC
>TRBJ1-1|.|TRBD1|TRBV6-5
CATNPDRGYLNTEAFF
TGTGCCACCAACCCCGACAGGGGGTACTTGAACACTGAAGCTTTCTTT
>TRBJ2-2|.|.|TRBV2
CASSEAWAGIDTGELFF
TGTGCCAGCAGTGAAGCGTGGGCAGGGATCGACACCGGGGAGCTGTTTTTT
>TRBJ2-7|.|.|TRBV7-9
CASSGNTAGEEQYF
TGTGCCAGCAGCGGGAACACCGCAGGCGAGGAGCAGTACTTC
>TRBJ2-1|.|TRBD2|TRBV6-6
CASRLAEHNEQFF
TGTGCCAGCAGACTAGCGGAGCACAATGAGCAGTTCTTC
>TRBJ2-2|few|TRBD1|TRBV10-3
CAISFDRGLGGSLGELFF
TGTGCCATCAGCTTCGACAGGGGGCTCGGGGGTTCCCTCGGGGAGCTGTTTTTT
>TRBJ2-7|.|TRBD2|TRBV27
CASSLTSYNYEQYF
TGTGCCAGCAGTTTGACTAGCTATAACTACGAGCAGTACTTC
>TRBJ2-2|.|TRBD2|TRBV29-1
CSVGGSGRAGELFF
TGCAGCGTTGGGGGTAGCGGGAGAGCCGGGGAGCTGTTTTTT
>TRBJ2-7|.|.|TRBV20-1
CSARDWGQHSYEQYF
TGCAGTGCTAGAGATTGGGGGCAGCACTCCTACGAGCAGTACTTC
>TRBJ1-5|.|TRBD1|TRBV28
CASRDRDRGRNQPQHF
TGTGCCAGCAGAGATAGGGACAGGGGGCGTAATCAGCCCCAGCATTTT
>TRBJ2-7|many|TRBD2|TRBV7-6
CASSRTSGPSYEQYF
TGTGCCAGCAGCCGGACTAGCGGGCCTTCCTACGAGCAGTACTTC
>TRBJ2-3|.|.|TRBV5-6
CASSFGQVTDTQYF
TGTGCCAGCAGCTTCGGGCAGGTCACAGATACGCAGTATTTT